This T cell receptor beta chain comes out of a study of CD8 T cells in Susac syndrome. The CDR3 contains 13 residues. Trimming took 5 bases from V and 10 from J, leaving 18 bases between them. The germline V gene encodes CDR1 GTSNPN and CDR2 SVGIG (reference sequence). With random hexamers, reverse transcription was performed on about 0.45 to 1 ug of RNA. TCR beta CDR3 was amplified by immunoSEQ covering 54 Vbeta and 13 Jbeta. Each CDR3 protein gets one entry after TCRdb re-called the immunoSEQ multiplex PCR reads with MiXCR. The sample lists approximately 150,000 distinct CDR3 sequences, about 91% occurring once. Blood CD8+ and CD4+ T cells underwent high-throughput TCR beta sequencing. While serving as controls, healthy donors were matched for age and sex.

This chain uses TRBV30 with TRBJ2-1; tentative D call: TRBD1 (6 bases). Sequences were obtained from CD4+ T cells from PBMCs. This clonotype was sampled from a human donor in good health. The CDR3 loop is CAWVGAGEGEQFF. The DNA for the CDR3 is TGTGCCTGGGTCGGGGCAGGGGAAGGGGAGCAGTTCTTC.